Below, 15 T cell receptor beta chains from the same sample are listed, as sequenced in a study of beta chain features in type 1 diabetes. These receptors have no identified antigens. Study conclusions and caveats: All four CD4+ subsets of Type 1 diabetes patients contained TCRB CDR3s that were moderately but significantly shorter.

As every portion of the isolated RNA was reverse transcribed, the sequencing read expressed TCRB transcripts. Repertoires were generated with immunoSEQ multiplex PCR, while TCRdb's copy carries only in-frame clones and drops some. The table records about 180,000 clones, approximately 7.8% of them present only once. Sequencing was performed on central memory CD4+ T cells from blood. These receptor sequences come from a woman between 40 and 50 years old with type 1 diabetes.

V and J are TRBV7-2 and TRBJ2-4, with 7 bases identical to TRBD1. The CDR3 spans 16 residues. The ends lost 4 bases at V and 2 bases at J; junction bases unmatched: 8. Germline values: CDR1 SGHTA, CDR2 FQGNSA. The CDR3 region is CASSSGGGQPKNIQYF. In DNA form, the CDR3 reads TGTGCCAGCAGCTCGGGTGGGGGACAGCCCAAAAACATTCAGTACTTC.

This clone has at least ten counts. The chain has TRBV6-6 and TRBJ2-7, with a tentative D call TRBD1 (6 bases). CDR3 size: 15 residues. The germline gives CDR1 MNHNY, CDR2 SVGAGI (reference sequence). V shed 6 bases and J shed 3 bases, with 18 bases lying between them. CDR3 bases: TGTGCCAGCAGCTCCCTTGACAGGAGCGGCTACGAGCAGTACTTC. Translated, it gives CASSSLDRSGYEQYF.

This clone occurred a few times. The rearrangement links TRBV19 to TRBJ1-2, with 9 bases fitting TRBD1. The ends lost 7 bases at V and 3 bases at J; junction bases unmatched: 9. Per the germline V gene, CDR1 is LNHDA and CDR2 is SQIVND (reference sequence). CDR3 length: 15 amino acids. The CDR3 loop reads CASTTTGGPYYGYTF. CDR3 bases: TGTGCCAGTACCACCACAGGGGGCCCCTACTATGGCTACACCTTC.

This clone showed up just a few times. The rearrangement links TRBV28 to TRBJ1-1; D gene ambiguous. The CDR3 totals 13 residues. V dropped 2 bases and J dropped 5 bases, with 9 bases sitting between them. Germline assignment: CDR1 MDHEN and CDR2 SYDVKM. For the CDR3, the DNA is TGTGCCAGCAGTTTAGCGTCCAGGACTGAAGCTTTCTTT. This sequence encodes CASSLASRTEAFF.

The CDR3 reads CASSSNRVHEQYF. The CDR3 DNA reads TGTGCCAGCAGTTCCAACCGGGTCCACGAGCAGTACTTC. The genes are TRBV27 and TRBJ2-7; unclear D gene. The CDR3 is 13 residues long. V dropped 4 bases and J dropped 5 bases, with 12 bases sitting between them. Germline V lookup: CDR1 MNHEY, CDR2 SMNVEV (reference sequence).

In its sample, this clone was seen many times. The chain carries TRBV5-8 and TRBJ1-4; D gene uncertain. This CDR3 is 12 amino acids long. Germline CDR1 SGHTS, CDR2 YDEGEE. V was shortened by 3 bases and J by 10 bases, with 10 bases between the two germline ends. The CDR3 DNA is TGTGCCAGCAGCTATGCGGTGACAAAACTGTTTTTT. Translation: CASSYAVTKLFF. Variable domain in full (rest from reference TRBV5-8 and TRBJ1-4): EAGVTQSPTHLIKTRGQQATLRCSPISGHTSVYWYQQALGLGLQFLLWYDEGEERNRGNFPPRFSGRQFPNYSSELNVNALELEDSALYLCASSYAVTKLFFGSGTQLSVL.

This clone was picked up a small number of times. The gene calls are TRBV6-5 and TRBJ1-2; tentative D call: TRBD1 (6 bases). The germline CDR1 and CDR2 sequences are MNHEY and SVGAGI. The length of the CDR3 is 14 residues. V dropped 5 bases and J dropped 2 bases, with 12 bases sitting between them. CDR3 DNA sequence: TGTGCCAGCAGTCTGAACAGGGTCAACTATGGCTACACCTTC. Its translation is CASSLNRVNYGYTF.

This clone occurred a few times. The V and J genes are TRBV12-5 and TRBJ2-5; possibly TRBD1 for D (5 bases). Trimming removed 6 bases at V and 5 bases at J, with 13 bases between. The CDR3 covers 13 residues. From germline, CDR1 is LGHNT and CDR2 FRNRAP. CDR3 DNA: TGTGCTAGTGGAAAGACAGATTTGGAGACCCAGTACTTC. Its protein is CASGKTDLETQYF. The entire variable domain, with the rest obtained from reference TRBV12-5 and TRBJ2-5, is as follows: DARVTQTPRHKVTEMGQEVTMRCQPILGHNTVFWYRQTMMQGLELLAYFRNRAPLDDSGMPKDRFSAEMPDATLATLKIQPSEPRDSAVYFCASGKTDLETQYFGPGTRLLVL.

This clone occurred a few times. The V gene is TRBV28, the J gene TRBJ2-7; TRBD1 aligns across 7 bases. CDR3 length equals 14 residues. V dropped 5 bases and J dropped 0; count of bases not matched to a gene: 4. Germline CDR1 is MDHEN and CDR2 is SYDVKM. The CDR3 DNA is TGTGCCAGCAGTCGACAGGGTAGCTCCTACGAGCAGTACTTC. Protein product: CASSRQGSSYEQYF.

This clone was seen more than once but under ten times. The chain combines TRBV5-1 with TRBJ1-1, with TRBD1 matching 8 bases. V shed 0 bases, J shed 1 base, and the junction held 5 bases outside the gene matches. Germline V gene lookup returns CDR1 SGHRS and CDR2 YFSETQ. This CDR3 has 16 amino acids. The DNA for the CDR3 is TGCGCCAGCAGCTTGGACGGGACAGGTTCGAACACTGAAGCTTTCTTT. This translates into CASSLDGTGSNTEAFF.

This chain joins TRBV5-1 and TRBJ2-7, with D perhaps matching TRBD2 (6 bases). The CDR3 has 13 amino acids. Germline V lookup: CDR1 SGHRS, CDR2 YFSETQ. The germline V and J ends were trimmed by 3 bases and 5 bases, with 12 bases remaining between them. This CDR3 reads CASSSAGGDEQYF. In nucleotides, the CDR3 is TGCGCCAGCAGCTCGGCAGGAGGGGACGAGCAGTACTTC.

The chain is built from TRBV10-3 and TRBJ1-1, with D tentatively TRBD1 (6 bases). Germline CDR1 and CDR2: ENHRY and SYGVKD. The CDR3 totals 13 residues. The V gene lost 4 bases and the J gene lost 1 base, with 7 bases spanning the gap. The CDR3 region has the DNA TGTGCCATCAGTGGGGGGCAGAACACTGAAGCTTTCTTT. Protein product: CAISGGQNTEAFF.

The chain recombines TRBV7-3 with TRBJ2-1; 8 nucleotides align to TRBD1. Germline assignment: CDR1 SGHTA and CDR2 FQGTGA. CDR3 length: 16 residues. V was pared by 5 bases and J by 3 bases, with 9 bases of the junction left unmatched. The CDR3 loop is CASSPTSGTGYNEQFF. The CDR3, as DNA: TGTGCCAGCAGCCCAACCTCCGGGACAGGCTACAATGAGCAGTTCTTC.

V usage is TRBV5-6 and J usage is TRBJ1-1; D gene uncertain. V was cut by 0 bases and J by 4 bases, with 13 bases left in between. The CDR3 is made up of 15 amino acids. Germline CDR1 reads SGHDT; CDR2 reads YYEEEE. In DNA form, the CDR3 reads TGTGCCAGCAGCTTGGAGCGAGGCGACGGCACTGAAGCTTTCTTT. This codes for CASSLERGDGTEAFF.

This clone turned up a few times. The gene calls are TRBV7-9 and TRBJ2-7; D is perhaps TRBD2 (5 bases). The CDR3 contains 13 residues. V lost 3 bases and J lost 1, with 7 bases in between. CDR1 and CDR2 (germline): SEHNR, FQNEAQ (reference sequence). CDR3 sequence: CASSFGLSYEQYF. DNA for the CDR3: TGTGCCAGCAGCTTTGGACTTTCCTACGAGCAGTACTTC. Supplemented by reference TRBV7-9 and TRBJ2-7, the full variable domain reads DTGVSQNPRHKITKRGQNVTFRCDPISEHNRLYWYRQTLGQGPEFLTYFQNEAQLEKSRLLSDRFSAERPKGSFSTLEIQRTEQGDSAMYLCASSFGLSYEQYFGPGTRLTVT.